The source of this T cell receptor beta chain is a study of T-cell memory formation after mild COVID-19 (dated by TCRdb to 2020 to 2022). Looking at the study overall: TCR sequence clusters from the two donors were found to be largely donor specific. In two donors, T-cell clones that expanded and contracted after mild COVID-19 were tracked by sequencing TCRalpha and TCRbeta repertoires over time. Two young, previously healthy adult volunteers made up the cohort, one male and one female.

The reads were generated on an Illumina NovaSeq 6000. cDNA libraries for TCRalpha and TCRbeta were prepared by 5'RACE using constant-segment primers, with sample barcodes and unique molecular identifiers added. RNA was extracted from every sample with Trizol reagent. Library amplification was performed in two PCR steps, and a second sample barcode and Illumina TruSeq adapters were introduced in the second step. Libraries were sequenced on an Illumina NovaSeq with 2 x 150 bp paired-end reads. Under the source paper's analysis protocol: With migec v1.2.7, reads were demultiplexed and then collapsed into UMI-guided consensus sequences. Using mixcr v2.1.11, UMI consensuses were aligned to TRA and TRB V and J templates and then assembled into clonotypes. Expanded or contracted clonotypes were those called significant by both edgeR and NoisET, with noise models trained on biological replicates. edgeR calls used a false discovery rate-adjusted p below 0.01 and a log2 fold-change threshold of 1. PCA with hierarchical clustering of max-normalized trajectories of the 1000 most abundant clonotypes was used as exploratory dynamics analysis. The CD4 or CD8 phenotype of responding clones was assigned using the separately sequenced CD4+ and CD8+ repertoires. TCRdb applied fastp at Q25 and MiXCR to the public reads, then kept only in-frame beta chains. One record per CDR3 amino acid sequence lists the most common genes and DNA. TCRdb, not the authors, supplied the V and J calls. This sample gives some 320,000 distinct CDR3 sequences in total; over 11% of them show up just once. Over 20% of the sample is held by the ten biggest clonotypes.

Ficoll-Paque density gradient centrifugation was the method used to isolate PBMCs. General conclusions and limits of the study: Whether the second-wave clones peaking on day 37 were SARS-CoV-2 specific was not confirmed. Only a couple of mild cases were covered by the study, and larger cohorts that include severe cases with pre-infection samples were considered necessary. Contracting CD4+ clones turned up mainly in the CM and EM memory subsets, whereas EMRA was where CD8+ clones were enriched. Some responding clones were detected in pre-infection memory, suggesting pre-existing cross-reactive memory T cells joined the SARS-CoV-2 response. Balanced CD4/CD8 phenotypes were observed for clones contracting from day 15 to 85, whereas a bias towards CD4+ was observed for a second wave of clones expanding from day 15 to 37.

Comment on this clonotype: Its specific antigen is unknown. Nothing much larger sits one base from this clone, and base qualities are not available.

The source is a man between 18 and 29 years old who had mild COVID-19 (a few samples of this study predate the infection). The sample titles of this study are shuffled in the database, so cell type and time point are left out; the donor was told from shared clones. Material: PBMCs or a T cell subset sorted from them (not recorded which).

The CDR3: CSQIRASGGSEQFF. Read as DNA, the sequence is TGCAGTCAAATAAGGGCTAGCGGGGGCTCTGAGCAGTTCTTC. Here the chain combines TRBV20-1 and TRBJ2-1; 10 bases in the middle match TRBD2. The CDR3 contains 14 residues, cysteine and phenylalanine counted. The retained sequence is limited to the CDR3, 42 bases, with the frame set at the first base. CDR1 and CDR2, per the germline V gene (reference sequence), are DFQATT and SNEGSKA. From V the trimming removes 8 bases and from J it removes 9 bases, while the gene matches leave 13 bases of the junction unaccounted for.